This TCR beta chain was captured by sequencing in a study of Ad26.COV2.S vaccination and SARS-CoV-2 variants. Overall study: The COV1001 Ad26.COV2.S trial arm included the donor. Findings and limits, study-wide: Participants given vaccine showed non-spike TCR breadth similar to that of placebo recipients.

This clone was counted once. What it binds is not known. V lost 2 bases to trimming and J lost 5 bases, with 16 bases between them. This CDR3 contains 15 residues. Germline V gene sequence: CDR1 GTSNPN, CDR2 SVGIG (reference sequence). Regarding treatment: 19 received Ad26.COV2.S at low or high dose, single or two shots; about 5 received placebo; per-sample allocation not given. Vaccine and placebo recipients were sampled on day 63 after the first injection. The donor was a Boston adult aged 18-55 years. The repertoire was sequenced with immunoSEQ multiplex PCR; TCRdb's copy has only in-frame clones and lacks some. The data contain roughly 300,000 clones, about 85% of them singletons.

The source is a person between 18 and 65 years old who received the Ad26.COV2.S COVID-19 vaccine or a placebo. V gene TRBV30 combines with J gene TRBJ2-1; possibly TRBD1 for D (5 bases). Sequencing used peripheral blood, obtained in a trial of Ad26.COV2.S vaccine versus placebo. CDR3 region: CAWSLGQGRDNEQFF. The CDR3 DNA sequence: TGTGCCTGGAGTCTGGGGCAGGGAAGGGACAATGAGCAGTTCTTC.